The 6 T cell receptor beta chains below come from one sample, sequenced in a study of T-cell memory formation after mild COVID-19. TCRdb reanalysed the 5' RACE reads using MiXCR and keeps one entry per CDR3 protein. The table has 400,000 to 500,000 distinct CDR3 sequences, about 20% seen once. Sequencing was performed on PBMCs or a T cell subset sorted from them (not recorded which). These receptors all stem from an adult woman who had mild COVID-19 (a few samples of this study predate the infection). Cell type and time point are not known.

This clonotype appeared a few times. J is TRBJ1-1 and V is TRBV5-1; D gene uncertain. The V end lost 4 bases, the J end lost 3 bases, and 13 bases lay between the germline ends. The CDR3 has 14 amino acids. CDR1 SGHRS and CDR2 YFSETQ come from the germline V gene. CDR3 sequence (DNA): TGCGCCAGCAGCGCCCTCCCGGCGGACACTGAAGCTTTCTTT. Its protein product is CASSALPADTEAFF.

This clonotype appeared a few times. The CDR3 DNA is TGCGCCAGCAGCCAAGAAGTAGCGGGAGGGCCATCAGATACGCAGTATTTT. Its translation: CASSQEVAGGPSDTQYF. This sequence joins TRBV4-3 and TRBJ2-3; 11 nucleotides line up with TRBD2. The CDR3 extends over 17 amino acids. V lost 0 bases to trimming and J lost 4 bases; unmatched junction nucleotides: 6. The germline CDR1 and CDR2 sequences are LGHNA and YSLEER.

This clonotype was counted only a few times. The V gene is TRBV2, the J gene TRBJ1-5; the D gene is possibly TRBD1 (6 bases). Germline CDR1 is SNHLY and CDR2 is FYNNEI. V was clipped by 4 bases and J by 5 bases, with 15 bases between them. CDR3 length: 15 amino acids. The CDR3 coding sequence is TGTGCCAGCAGTGCGGGACAAAACATCTATCAGCCCCAGCATTTT. Translation: CASSAGQNIYQPQHF.

The chain joins TRBV2 to TRBJ1-2, with D possibly TRBD1 on 6 matching bases. Germline loops: CDR1 SNHLY, CDR2 FYNNEI. V was cut by 3 bases and J by 8 bases, with 16 bases left in between. This CDR3 has 14 amino acids. The CDR3 bases are TGTGCCAGCAGTGAGCGGGGGGCGAATTTCGGCTACACCTTC. Translation: CASSERGANFGYTF.

The chain links TRBV29-1 to TRBJ1-2; a weak D match, TRBD1 (6 bases). CDR3 length: 13 amino acids. Between the trimmed V and J ends, which lost 2 bases and 3 bases, there was a span of 10 bases. Germline CDR1 and CDR2: SQVTM and ANQGSEA. CDR3: CSVERGNDYGYTF. CDR3 sequence (DNA): TGCAGCGTTGAAAGGGGGAATGACTATGGCTACACCTTC. The full variable domain, completed using reference TRBV29-1 and TRBJ1-2, is SAVISQKPSRDICQRGTSLTIQCQVDSQVTMMFWYRQQPGQSLTLIATANQGSEATYESGFVIDKFPISRPNLTFSTLTVSNMSPEDSSIYLCSVERGNDYGYTFGSGTRLTVV.

This clonotype has more than one count but fewer than ten. The V call is TRBV6-5, the J call TRBJ2-7; 8 bases match TRBD2. The J segment lost 3 bases and the V segment lost 3 bases, leaving 4 bases of the junction unmatched. This CDR3 comprises 14 residues. Germline V gene sequence: CDR1 MNHEY, CDR2 SVGAGI. As DNA, the CDR3 is TGTGCCAGCAGTTATCTGAGCGGGAGCTACGAGCAGTACTTC. Translating it yields CASSYLSGSYEQYF.